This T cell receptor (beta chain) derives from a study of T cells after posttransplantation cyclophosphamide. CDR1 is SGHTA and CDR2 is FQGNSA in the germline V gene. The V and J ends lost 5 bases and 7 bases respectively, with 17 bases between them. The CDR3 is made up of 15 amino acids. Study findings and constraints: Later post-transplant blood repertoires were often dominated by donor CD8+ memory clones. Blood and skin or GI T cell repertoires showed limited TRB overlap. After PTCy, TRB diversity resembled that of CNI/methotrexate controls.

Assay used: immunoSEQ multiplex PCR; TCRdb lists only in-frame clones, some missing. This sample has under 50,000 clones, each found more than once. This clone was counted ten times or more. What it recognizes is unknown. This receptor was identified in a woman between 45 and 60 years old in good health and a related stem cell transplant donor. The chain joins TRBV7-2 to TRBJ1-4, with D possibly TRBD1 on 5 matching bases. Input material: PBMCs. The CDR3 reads CASSPRRGEGEKLFF. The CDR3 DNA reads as TGTGCCAGCAGCCCCCGGCGGGGCGAGGGTGAAAAACTGTTTTTT. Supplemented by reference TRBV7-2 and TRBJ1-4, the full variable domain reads GAGVSQSPSNKVTEKGKDVELRCDPISGHTALYWYRQSLGQGLEFLIYFQGNSAPDKSGLPSDRFSAERTGGSVSTLTIQRTQQEDSAVYLCASSPRRGEGEKLFFGSGTQLSVL.